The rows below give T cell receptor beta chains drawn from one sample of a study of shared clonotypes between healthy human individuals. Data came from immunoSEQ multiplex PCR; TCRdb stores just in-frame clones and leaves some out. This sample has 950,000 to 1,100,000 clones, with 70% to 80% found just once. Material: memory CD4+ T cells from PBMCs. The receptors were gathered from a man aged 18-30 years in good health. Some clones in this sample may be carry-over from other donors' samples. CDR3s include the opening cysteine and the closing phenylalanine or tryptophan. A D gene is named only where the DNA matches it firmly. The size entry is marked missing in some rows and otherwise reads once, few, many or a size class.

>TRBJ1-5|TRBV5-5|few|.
TGTGCCAGCAGCTTGCTTCACGACCTCAATCAGCCCCAGCATTTT
CASSLLHDLNQPQHF
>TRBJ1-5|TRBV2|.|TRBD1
TGTGCCAGCAGTAGACAGGGGAATCAGCCCCAGCATTTT
CASSRQGNQPQHF
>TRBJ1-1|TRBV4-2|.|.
TGTGCCAGCAGTCAAGGGGGGTGGAGCACTGAAGCTTTCTTT
CASSQGGWSTEAFF
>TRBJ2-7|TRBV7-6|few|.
TGTGCCAGCAGCCCATCCATTGGGTTCCACGAGCAGTACTTC
CASSPSIGFHEQYF
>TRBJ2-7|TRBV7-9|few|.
TGTGCCAGCAGCCAGTCAGGCTACGAGCAGTACTTC
CASSQSGYEQYF
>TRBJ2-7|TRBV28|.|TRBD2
TGTGCCAGCAAGGTAGGGAGGGCCTACGAGCAGTACTTC
CASKVGRAYEQYF
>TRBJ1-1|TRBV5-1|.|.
TGCGCCAGCAGCCCCAGTTCGGGGGCTATGAACACTGAAGCTTTCTTT
CASSPSSGAMNTEAFF
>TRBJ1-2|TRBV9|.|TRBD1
TGTGCCAGCAGCGTAGGGCAGGGGGAATATGGTGGCTACACCTTC
CASSVGQGEYGGYTF
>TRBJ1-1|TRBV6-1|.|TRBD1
TGTGCCAGCAGTGCCTGGGGACAGGGGAACACTGAAGCTTTCTTT
CASSAWGQGNTEAFF
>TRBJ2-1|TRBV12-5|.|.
TGTGCTAGTGCCCCGGGACCCCAAGTTGGGCAGTTCTTC
CASAPGPQVGQFF
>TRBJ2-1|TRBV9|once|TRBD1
TGTGCCAGCAGCCATGGGGACAGGGAGTTGAATGAGCAGTTCTTC
CASSHGDRELNEQFF
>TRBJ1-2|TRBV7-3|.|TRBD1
TGTGCCAGCAGCTCGGGACAGAACTATGGCTACACCTTC
CASSSGQNYGYTF
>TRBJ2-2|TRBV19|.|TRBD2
TGTGCCAGCAGGACTAGAGCGAACACCGGGGAGCTGTTTTTT
CASRTRANTGELFF
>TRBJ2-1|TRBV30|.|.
TGTGCCTGGAGTGTATATAGTAGTTTCGGTGAGCAGTTCTTC
CAWSVYSSFGEQFF
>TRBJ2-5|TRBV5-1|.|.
TGCGCCAGCAGCTTGACTGGACCAGAGACCCAGTACTTC
CASSLTGPETQYF
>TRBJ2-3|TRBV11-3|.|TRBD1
TGTGCCAGCGGACAGGGGACAGATACGCAGTATTTT
CASGQGTDTQYF
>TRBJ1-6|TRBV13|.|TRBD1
TGTGCCAGCAGCGTCATTGGGACAGGAGGAAACAATTCACCCCTCCACTTT
CASSVIGTGGNNSPLHF
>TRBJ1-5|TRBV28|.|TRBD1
TGTGCCAGCAGTTTCCGTACAGGGGGCAGCAATCAGCCCCAGCATTTT
CASSFRTGGSNQPQHF
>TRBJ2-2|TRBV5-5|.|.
TGTGCCAGCAGCTCCGGACTGGGGACGAACACCGGGGAGCTGTTTTTT
CASSSGLGTNTGELFF
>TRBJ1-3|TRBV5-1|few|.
TGCGCCTCCTCGAGGAGCGCAGGGGCCTCGGGGGGCACCATATATTTT
CASSRSAGASGGTIYF
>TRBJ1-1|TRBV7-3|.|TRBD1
TGTGCCAGCAGCCCCCACAGGGGGGCGAACACTGAAGCTTTCTTT
CASSPHRGANTEAFF
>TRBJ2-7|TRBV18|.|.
TGTGCCAGCTCACCCGACGGAACCTACGAGCAGTACTTC
CASSPDGTYEQYF
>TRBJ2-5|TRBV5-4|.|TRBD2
TGTGCCAGCAGCCAAGGGACTAGCGGGAGGGGGCAAGAGACCCAGTACTTC
CASSQGTSGRGQETQYF
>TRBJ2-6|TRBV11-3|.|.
TGTGCCAGCAGCCACCTCTCTGGGGCCAACGTCCTGACTTTC
CASSHLSGANVLTF
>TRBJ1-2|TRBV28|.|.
TGTGCCAGCAGTTCAGGGAGATACAGGGACGTCTATGGCTACACCTTC
CASSSGRYRDVYGYTF
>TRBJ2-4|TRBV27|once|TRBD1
TGTGCCAGCAGTACCAAGGGGGCCCTTGACAAAAACATTCAGTACTTC
CASSTKGALDKNIQYF
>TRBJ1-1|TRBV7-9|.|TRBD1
TGTGCCAGCAGCCGGACAGGTAACACTGAAGCTTTCTTT
CASSRTGNTEAFF
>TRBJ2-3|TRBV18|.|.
TGTGCCAGCTCACCCGACACCCCAACCGCAGATACGCAGTATTTT
CASSPDTPTADTQYF
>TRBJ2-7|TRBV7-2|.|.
TGTGCCAGCAGCTTAGCGAGGGACCGGTACGAGCAGTACTTC
CASSLARDRYEQYF
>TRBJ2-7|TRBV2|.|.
TGTGCCAGCAGTGATCGCGGCCCCTACGAGCAGTACTTC
CASSDRGPYEQYF
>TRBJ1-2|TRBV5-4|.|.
TGTGCCAGCAGCTTGGACGGATCTAACTATGGCTACACCTTC
CASSLDGSNYGYTF
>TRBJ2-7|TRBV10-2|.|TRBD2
TGCGCCAGCAGTGGGGCGGGGGTGGAGGAGTACGAGCAGTACTTC
CASSGAGVEEYEQYF
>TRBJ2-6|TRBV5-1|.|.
TGCGCCAGCAGCTTGGAAACTGGGGCCAACGTCCTGACTTTC
CASSLETGANVLTF
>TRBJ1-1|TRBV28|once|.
TGTGCCAGCAGTTTCTTGGGTGGGATGAACACTGAAGCTTTCTTT
CASSFLGGMNTEAFF
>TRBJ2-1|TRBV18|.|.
TGTGCCAGCTCCCCCGGTGTCGGGCACAATGAGCAGTTCTTC
CASSPGVGHNEQFF
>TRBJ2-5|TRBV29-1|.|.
TGCAGCGTGGGTGTGGGGGAGACCCAGTACTTC
CSVGVGETQYF
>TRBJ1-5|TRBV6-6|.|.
TGTGCCAGCAGGGCCGGCGGGGTTGGACAGCCCCAGCATTTT
CASRAGGVGQPQHF
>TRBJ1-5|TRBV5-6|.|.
TGTGCCAGCAGCTTGGTAGGGTTCAATCAGCCCCAGCATTTT
CASSLVGFNQPQHF
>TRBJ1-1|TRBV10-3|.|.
TGTGCCATCAGAGGACAAATGGGGACTGAAGCTTTCTTT
CAIRGQMGTEAFF
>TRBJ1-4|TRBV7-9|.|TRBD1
TGTGCCAGCAGCCTCTCGCAGGGGGCAACTAATGAAAAACTGTTTTTT
CASSLSQGATNEKLFF
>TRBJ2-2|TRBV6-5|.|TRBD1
TGTGCCAGCAGTTACTCGAACAGGGGGCGAGGGGAGCTGTTTTTT
CASSYSNRGRGELFF
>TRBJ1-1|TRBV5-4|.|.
TGTGCCAGCAGCCTCAGGGGCCAAGACACTGAAGCTTTCTTT
CASSLRGQDTEAFF
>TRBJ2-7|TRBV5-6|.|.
TGTGCCAGCAGCTTGTTCCGAGGGGGGGCCACCTACGAGCAGTACTTC
CASSLFRGGATYEQYF
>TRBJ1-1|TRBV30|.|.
TGTGCCTGGAGAGACTACAGTCACATGAACACTGAAGCTTTCTTT
CAWRDYSHMNTEAFF
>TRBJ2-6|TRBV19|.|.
TGTGCCAGTAGTATCCCCTTCGGTGGGGCCAACGTCCTGACTTTC
CASSIPFGGANVLTF
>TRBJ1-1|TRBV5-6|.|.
TGTGCCAGCAGCCCCAAGGGGTCTAAGAGGACTGAAGCTTTCTTT
CASSPKGSKRTEAFF
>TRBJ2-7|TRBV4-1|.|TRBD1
TGCGCCAGCAGCCGCCTCGGACAGGGTGGCTACGAGCAGTACTTC
CASSRLGQGGYEQYF
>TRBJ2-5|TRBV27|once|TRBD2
TGTGCCAGCAGTTCACCGGGACTAGCGGGAGGGCCCCGGGAGACCCAGTACTTC
CASSSPGLAGGPRETQYF
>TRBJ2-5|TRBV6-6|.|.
TGTGCCAGCAGTTCCAGGGGGGAGGAGACCCAGTACTTC
CASSSRGEETQYF
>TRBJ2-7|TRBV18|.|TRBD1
TGTGCCAGCTCCCTACGGGACAGTGCAGCCGAGCAGTACTTC
CASSLRDSAAEQYF
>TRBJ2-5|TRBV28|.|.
TGTGCCAGCAGTTTGACCCCCCGGGAAAAACAAGAGACCCAGTACTTC
CASSLTPREKQETQYF
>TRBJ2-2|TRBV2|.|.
TGTGCCAGCAGTCGTTGGACGGCGAACACCGGGGAGCTGTTTTTT
CASSRWTANTGELFF
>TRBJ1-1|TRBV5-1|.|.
TGCGCCAGCAGCGGTGGCACTGAAGCTTTCTTT
CASSGGTEAFF
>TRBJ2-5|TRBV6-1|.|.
TGTGCCAGCAGTGAAGTACCTGGGGGACAAGAGACCCAGTACTTC
CASSEVPGGQETQYF
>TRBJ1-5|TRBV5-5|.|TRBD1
TGTGCCAGCAGCTTTGGGGACAGGGGGAAGGCCCAGCATTTT
CASSFGDRGKAQHF
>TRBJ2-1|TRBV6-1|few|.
TGTGCCAGCAGTGAAAGGGGAGGAACACTCAATGAGCAGTTCTTC
CASSERGGTLNEQFF
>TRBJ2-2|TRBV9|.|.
TGTGCCAGCAGCCCTTTGGTAGGGGCGGCCGGGGAGCTGTTTTTT
CASSPLVGAAGELFF
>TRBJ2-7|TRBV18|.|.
TGTGCCAGCTCAACTACTCAGGACAACGAGCAGTACTTC
CASSTTQDNEQYF
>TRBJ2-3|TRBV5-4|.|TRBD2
TGTGCCAGCAGCCCCTGGACTAGCGGAGAGAGCACAGATACGCAGTATTTT
CASSPWTSGESTDTQYF